The 24 T cell receptor beta chains presented below share a single source sample, sequenced in a study of CD8 T cells in Susac syndrome (dated by TCRdb to between 2018 and 2020). Libraries were built with the immunoSEQ multiplex PCR assay. RNA was extracted with the RNeasy kit and roughly 0.5 to 1 ug was reverse transcribed using random hexamers. Using fastp trimming at Q25 and MiXCR clonotype assembly, TCRdb reanalyzed the public sequencing data and kept in-frame beta chains. Records with the same CDR3 protein are collapsed into one entry carrying the most frequent genes and DNA. The sample table lists about 140,000 distinct CDR3 sequences, 85% to 95% of them with a count of one. The ten biggest clones cover about 0.11% of the sample. Sequenced: CD4+ T cells from PBMCs. The receptors here all came from a human donor with multiple sclerosis.

The chain employs TRBV12-3 or TRBV12-4 and TRBJ1-1; 12 bases are a match to TRBD1. This CDR3 has 14 residues. The V and J ends lost 5 bases and 10 bases, in that order; junction bases with no gene match: 8. The CDR3 region has the DNA TGTGCCAGCAGTATAGTGGGGACAGGGGGCACAGCTTTCTTT. It yields the protein CASSIVGTGGTAFF.

The gene calls are TRBV2 and TRBJ2-3; tentatively, D is TRBD1 (6 bases). The germline V gene encodes CDR1 SNHLY and CDR2 FYNNEI. The CDR3 extends over 11 amino acids. V lost 6 bases and J lost 5, with 6 bases in between. CDR3 sequence: CASRQGDTQYF. CDR3 in DNA: TGTGCCAGCAGACAGGGAGATACGCAGTATTTT.

This chain joins TRBV10-3 and TRBJ1-6; TRBD1 matches at 11 bases. With 4 bases clipped from V and 10 bases from J, the junction kept 0 bases outside the gene matches. Per the germline V gene, CDR1 is ENHRY and CDR2 is SYGVKD. The CDR3 runs 13 residues. The CDR3 loop is CAISGTGGSPLHF. The CDR3 DNA reads TGTGCCATCAGTGGGACAGGGGGCTCACCCCTCCACTTT.

The chain joins TRBV28 to TRBJ1-1; 8 nucleotides line up with TRBD1. After removal of 4 bases from V and 10 bases from J, the junction contained 11 bases not matched to a gene. This CDR3 has 14 residues. Germline-derived CDR1 and CDR2 are MDHEN and SYDVKM. The CDR3, as DNA: TGTGCCAGCAGTTCCACCCCCCGAGGACAGGGAGCTTTCTTT. Its protein product is CASSSTPRGQGAFF.

A single count supports this clonotype. This chain links TRBV20-1 with TRBJ2-1; 9 bases are a match to TRBD2. V lost 1 base to trimming and J lost 3 bases; unmatched junction nucleotides: 7. Germline lookup yields CDR1 DFQATT and CDR2 SNEGSKA (reference sequence). This CDR3 is 16 amino acids long. CDR3 DNA: TGCAGTGCTAGAGGAACCCTTAGCGGGAGCTACAATGAGCAGTTCTTC. Translation gives CSARGTLSGSYNEQFF.

The chain links TRBV6-5 to TRBJ1-1; unclear D gene. The V end was cut by 6 bases, the J end by 3 bases, with 11 bases between. CDR1 and CDR2 (germline): MNHEY, SVGAGI. The CDR3 has 13 residues. The DNA of the CDR3 is TGTGCCAGCAGCCCCCCAACGCACACTGAAGCTTTCTTT. Translating gives CASSPPTHTEAFF.

The rearrangement links TRBV5-4 to TRBJ2-3; TRBD2 aligns across 13 bases. Trimming cost V 2 bases and J 9 bases; bases outside gene matches: 9. The CDR3 sequence is 16 residues long. Germline V gene sequence: CDR1 SGHNT, CDR2 YYREEE (reference sequence). In DNA, the CDR3 is TGTGCCAGCAGCTTCACTAGCGGGGGGGCGAAGCGAACGCAGTATTTT. Protein sequence: CASSFTSGGAKRTQYF.

This sequence joins TRBV12-3 or TRBV12-4 and TRBJ2-1, with a possible D match to TRBD1 (5 bases). The CDR3 covers 15 residues. V lost 5 bases and J 9 bases, leaving 20 bases between the germline ends. In nucleotides, the CDR3 is TGTGCCAGCAGTCCTGGGGCCCAACCCGCCGGTGAGCAGTTCTTC. Translation: CASSPGAQPAGEQFF.

The chain is built from TRBV29-1 and TRBJ2-1; no clear D. Germline CDR1 reads SQVTM; CDR2 reads ANQGSEA. Trimming left V 4 bases short and J 5 bases short, with 12 bases between. The CDR3 extends over 13 amino acids. This CDR3 is CSVAQTTNNEQFF. CDR3 bases: TGCAGCGTTGCGCAGACGACCAACAATGAGCAGTTCTTC.

Concerning this clonotype itself: A junction boundary mismatches the germline segment, possibly from a read error. In nucleotides, the CDR3 is TGTGCCAGCAGTAACGGGACTAGCAACTTC. It codes for CASSNGTSNF. The chain employs TRBV6-2 or TRBV6-3 and TRBJ2-5; TRBD2 matches at 9 bases. CDR3 size: 10 residues. Looked up from germline, CDR1 is MNHEY and CDR2 is SVGEGT.

This clonotype appeared once. The V gene is TRBV5-1, the J gene TRBJ1-1; unclear D gene. CDR3 size: 13 residues. The V end lost 1 base, the J end lost 7 bases, and 11 bases lay between the germline ends. Germline V CDR1 and CDR2: SGHRS, YFSETQ. CDR3 nucleotide sequence: TGCGCCAGCAGCTTGACTCCGGCTGATGAAGCTTTCTTT. It is translated as CASSLTPADEAFF.

V gene TRBV27 combines with J gene TRBJ2-3, with D unresolved. V lost 1 base, J lost 0 bases, and 8 bases lay in between. This CDR3 contains 15 residues. Germline values: CDR1 MNHEY, CDR2 SMNVEV (reference sequence). The CDR3 here is CASSLWAVSTDTQYF. CDR3 coding DNA: TGTGCCAGCAGTTTATGGGCAGTAAGCACAGATACGCAGTATTTT.

The genes are TRBV5-4 and TRBJ1-4, with D possibly matching TRBD1 (6 bases). The CDR3 length is 14 residues. The germline CDR1 and CDR2 sequences are SGHNT and YYREEE (reference sequence). V dropped 3 bases and J dropped 3 bases, with 9 bases sitting between them. CDR3 in amino acids: CASSSTGPNEKLFF. In nucleotides, the CDR3 is TGTGCCAGCAGCTCGACAGGTCCTAATGAAAAACTGTTTTTT.

This clonotype has just one count. As DNA, the CDR3 is TGTGCCAGCAGCTTAGCGCGCCAGGTCGAGACCCAGTACTTC. Translated: CASSLARQVETQYF. The chain has TRBV7-2 and TRBJ2-5; D is uncertain. Looked up from germline, CDR1 is SGHTA and CDR2 is FQGNSA. V was cut by 0 bases and J by 5 bases, with 10 bases left in between. This CDR3 is 14 amino acids long. The full variable domain, rest sourced from reference TRBV7-2 and TRBJ2-5, is GAGVSQSPSNKVTEKGKDVELRCDPISGHTALYWYRQSLGQGLEFLIYFQGNSAPDKSGLPSDRFSAERTGGSVSTLTIQRTQQEDSAVYLCASSLARQVETQYFGPGTRLLVL.

The gene calls are TRBV12-3 or TRBV12-4 and TRBJ1-1; TRBD1 might be the D (5 bases). The V gene lost 3 bases and the J gene lost 1 base, with 12 bases spanning the gap. The CDR3 totals 15 residues. The chain's CDR3 is CASSLRPGRNTEAFF. In DNA, the CDR3 is TGTGCCAGCAGTTTGAGGCCGGGACGGAACACTGAAGCTTTCTTT.

Here the CDR3 DNA reads TGTGCCAGTACGGACAGGCCGAACACCGGGGAGCTGTTTTTT. Protein product: CASTDRPNTGELFF. The J gene is TRBJ2-2, the V gene TRBV19; TRBD1 agrees at 7 bases. Trimming removed 7 bases from V and 0 bases from J; junction bases left unmatched: 2. The germline V gene encodes CDR1 LNHDA and CDR2 SQIVND (reference sequence). The CDR3 sequence is 14 residues long.

The chain joins TRBV19 to TRBJ2-7; D is uncertain. The CDR3 is 13 residues long. The germline V and J ends were trimmed by 5 bases and 7 bases, with 15 bases remaining between them. CDR1 and CDR2 from the germline V gene are LNHDA and SQIVND (reference sequence). The CDR3 bases are TGTGCCAGTAGTCCCCTCCGAGCTCGGGAGCAGTACTTC. Translation gives CASSPLRAREQYF.

The chain couples TRBV20-1 to TRBJ2-7; a possible D gene is TRBD2 (7 bases). The CDR3 is 16 residues long. V was pared by 2 bases and J by 0 bases, with 17 bases between. The V gene's germline CDR1 is DFQATT and CDR2 SNEGSKA (reference sequence). The CDR3 loop reads CSARPLEGDYSYEQYF. The CDR3 nucleotides read TGCAGTGCTAGACCCCTAGAGGGGGACTACTCCTACGAGCAGTACTTC.

This clonotype has more than one count but fewer than ten. This rearrangement joins TRBV2 to TRBJ2-7; 7 bases are shared with TRBD1. Germline V lookup: CDR1 SNHLY, CDR2 FYNNEI. The CDR3 loop spans 15 amino acids. J was trimmed by 2 bases and V by 3 bases; bases with no gene match: 7. CDR3 sequence (DNA): TGTGCCAGCAGTGACCTAGGGGGCACGACCTACGAGCAGTACTTC. This gives the protein CASSDLGGTTYEQYF.

V gene TRBV21-1 combines with J gene TRBJ2-7. TRBV21-1 is annotated as a pseudogene. The CDR3 spans 13 residues. The CDR3 DNA reads as TGTGCCAGCAGCTCCCAGCCGAACTACGAGCAGTACTTC. This encodes CASSSQPNYEQYF.

The chain joins TRBV3-1 to TRBJ2-5; D is uncertain. Per germline, CDR1 LGHDT and CDR2 YNNKEL (reference sequence). Trimming removed 4 bases at V and 3 bases at J, with 6 bases between. The CDR3 covers 12 residues. CDR3 bases: TGTGCCAGCAGCCTTTTTGAAGAGACCCAGTACTTC. Translating it yields CASSLFEETQYF.

The V and J genes are TRBV24-1 and TRBJ1-2; 9 bases align to TRBD1. The CDR3 is 18 residues long. Germline values: CDR1 KGHDR, CDR2 SFDVKD. V lost 1 base to trimming and J lost 8 bases; unmatched junction nucleotides: 16. DNA for the CDR3: TGTGCCACCAGTGATTTCGCGGGACAGGGACCCGCCGGCTGGGGCTACACCTTC. Its protein product is CATSDFAGQGPAGWGYTF.

The chain uses TRBV9 and TRBJ2-7; 7 positions match TRBD1. In germline, CDR1 is SGDLS, CDR2 YYNGEE. This CDR3 spans 14 amino acids. V gave up 0 bases and J gave up 3 bases; unmatched junction bases: 3. The CDR3 spells CASSVAQGVYEQYF. The CDR3 DNA reads as TGTGCCAGCAGCGTAGCTCAGGGGGTCTACGAGCAGTACTTC.

The chain couples TRBV28 to TRBJ1-2; D not resolved. CDR1 is MDHEN and CDR2 is SYDVKM in the germline V gene. The CDR3 is made up of 13 amino acids. V gave up 3 bases and J gave up 6 bases, with 11 bases separating them. Here the CDR3 DNA reads TGTGCCAGCAGTTTCGGAGGGCCTGATGGCTACACCTTC. As protein: CASSFGGPDGYTF.